Listed below are T cell receptor beta chains from one sample, sequenced in a study of Ad26.COV2.S vaccination and SARS-CoV-2 variants. Repertoires were generated with immunoSEQ multiplex PCR, while TCRdb's copy carries only in-frame clones and drops some. This sample has over 450,000 clones, with nearly 90% found just once. The sequencing used peripheral blood, collected in a trial of Ad26.COV2.S vaccine versus placebo. The source is a person aged 18-65 years who received the Ad26.COV2.S COVID-19 vaccine or a placebo. The CDR3 runs from the conserved cysteine through the conserved F or W. Rows may omit the clone size; those that give it use once, few, many or a size class.

J: TRBJ2-5; size: .; V: TRBV5-1; CDR3: CASSLQVGRETQYF
J: TRBJ1-2; size: many; V: TRBV5-4; CDR3: CASSHPLPPTGANYGYTF
J: TRBJ2-2; size: .; V: TRBV7-2; CDR3: CASSLGQGGTGELFF
J: TRBJ1-1; size: once; V: TRBV7-2; CDR3: CASSLVAQGAWNTEAFF
J: TRBJ1-5; size: .; V: TRBV4-2; CDR3: CASSLGTVSNQPQHF
J: TRBJ2-1; size: .; V: TRBV9; CDR3: CASSVSLAGGFYNEQFF
J: TRBJ1-1; size: .; V: TRBV10-2; CDR3: CASGLGMNTEAFF
J: TRBJ2-1; size: .; V: TRBV5-4; CDR3: CASRSYNEQFF
J: TRBJ1-3; size: .; V: TRBV3-1/TRBV3-2; CDR3: CASSPPSGVDRGDTIYF
J: TRBJ2-7; size: once; V: TRBV13; CDR3: CASSGRLSYEQYF
J: TRBJ1-6; size: few; V: TRBV25-1; CDR3: CASSPSGDSPLHF
J: TRBJ2-4; size: .; V: TRBV3-1/TRBV3-2; CDR3: CASSQGTPRNIQYF
J: TRBJ1-2; size: .; V: TRBV2; CDR3: CASKGAGWDYGYTF
J: TRBJ1-2; size: .; V: TRBV6-4; CDR3: CASRPRENGYTF
J: TRBJ1-4; size: .; V: TRBV30; CDR3: CAWSVRSGEKLFF
J: TRBJ1-4; size: .; V: TRBV18; CDR3: CASSTGQLNEKLFF
J: TRBJ2-1; size: .; V: TRBV6-2/TRBV6-3; CDR3: CASSAWTGGLGNEQFF
J: TRBJ2-7; size: .; V: TRBV18; CDR3: CASSPGDEQYF
J: TRBJ1-6; size: .; V: TRBV6-5; CDR3: CASSYSRVTGPLHF
J: TRBJ2-2; size: .; V: TRBV6-6; CDR3: CASSFGQGGSPGELFF
J: TRBJ1-4; size: .; V: TRBV6-5; CDR3: CARGWDITTNEKLFF
J: TRBJ2-7; size: .; V: TRBV5-1; CDR3: CASSGQGHGYDEQYF
J: TRBJ1-5; size: .; V: TRBV7-2; CDR3: CASSLDAGGQPQHF
J: TRBJ2-1; size: .; V: TRBV27; CDR3: CASSSGLLRGHNEQFF
J: TRBJ1-2; size: .; V: TRBV7-8; CDR3: CASSPLGGKLGGYTF
J: TRBJ1-5; size: few; V: TRBV15; CDR3: CATSRGTSGNSQPQHF
J: TRBJ1-4; size: .; V: TRBV9; CDR3: CASSVGAGNEKLFF
J: TRBJ2-3; size: .; V: TRBV3-1/TRBV3-2; CDR3: CASSPNSKRGTDTQYF
J: TRBJ2-7; size: .; V: TRBV3-1/TRBV3-2; CDR3: CASSQGMRGTTYEQYF